These 24 T cell receptor beta chains share one sample of origin, sequenced in a study of control samples from healthy donors and cancer patients. Clones were read by immunoSEQ multiplex PCR, and TCRdb kept only the in-frame ones, dropping some. The sample records around 99,000 clones, 85% to 90% being singletons. The sequencing input was blood. These receptors were collected from a woman in her forties or fifties in good health.

This chain uses TRBV6-2 or TRBV6-3 with TRBJ2-4; 13 bases align to TRBD2. V gave up 4 bases and J gave up 1 base; unmatched junction bases: 13. This CDR3 has 20 residues. Germline CDR1 is MNHEY and CDR2 is SVGEGT. The CDR3 spells CASSSPSLAGGPVAKNIQYF. The CDR3 nucleotides are TGTGCCAGCAGTTCTCCCTCACTAGCGGGAGGGCCCGTGGCCAAAAACATTCAGTACTTC.

The rearrangement joins TRBV5-1 to TRBJ1-1, with D unresolved. Germline CDR1 and CDR2: SGHRS and YFSETQ. Trimming removed 7 bases at V and 0 bases at J, with 16 bases between. The CDR3 loop spans 15 amino acids. CDR3: CASRQTGTMNTEAFF. As DNA, the CDR3 is TGCGCCAGCCGCCAAACGGGCACTATGAACACTGAAGCTTTCTTT. The full variable domain, completed using reference TRBV5-1 and TRBJ1-1, is KAGVTQTPRYLIKTRGQQVTLSCSPISGHRSVSWYQQTPGQGLQFLFEYFSETQRNKGNFPGRFSGRQFSNSRSEMNVSTLELGDSALYLCASRQTGTMNTEAFFGQGTRLTVV.

This sequence joins TRBV2 and TRBJ2-7; a weak D match, TRBD2 (6 bases). Germline V gene sequence: CDR1 SNHLY, CDR2 FYNNEI. The V end lost 6 bases, the J end lost 4 bases, and 13 bases lay between the germline ends. CDR3 length: 13 residues. The CDR3 region is CASSREIRYEQYV. CDR3 sequence (DNA): TGTGCCAGCAGCCGGGAGATTAGATACGAGCAGTACGTC.

V is TRBV5-1 and J is TRBJ1-5, with D unresolved. The germline V gene encodes CDR1 SGHRS and CDR2 YFSETQ. This CDR3 contains 14 residues. The V and J ends lost 1 base and 7 bases respectively, with 12 bases between them. This CDR3 reads CASSLNGNGQPQHF. Written as DNA, the CDR3 is TGCGCCAGCAGCTTGAACGGGAACGGGCAGCCCCAGCATTTT.

The V call is TRBV10-3, the J call TRBJ2-2; weak D call: TRBD1 (6 bases). Germline V lookup: CDR1 ENHRY, CDR2 SYGVKD. Trimming removed 8 bases at V and 5 bases at J, with 18 bases between. CDR3 length equals 15 residues. The CDR3 is CAIGPEQGATGELFF. CDR3 coding DNA: TGTGCCATCGGGCCCGAACAGGGTGCGACCGGGGAGCTGTTTTTT.

In the case of this clone: The junction departs from the called germline gene at one end, perhaps through a read error. The rearrangement uses TRBV4-2 and TRBJ1-1, with no clear D. This CDR3 is 10 amino acids long. The V gene's germline CDR1 is LGHNA and CDR2 YNFKEQ. CDR3 sequence (DNA): TGTGCCGTTGGGAACTCTGAAGCTTTCTTT. This encodes CAVGNSEAFF.

This chain joins TRBV24-1 and TRBJ1-2; tentative D call: TRBD1 (5 bases). This CDR3 contains 17 residues. CDR1 KGHDR and CDR2 SFDVKD come from the germline V gene. V was shortened by 2 bases and J by 0 bases, with 15 bases between the two germline ends. The CDR3: CATSDSGRTPANYGYTF. CDR3 nucleotide sequence: TGTGCCACCAGTGATTCCGGACGGACACCCGCTAACTATGGCTACACCTTC.

The gene calls are TRBV6-5 and TRBJ2-3; TRBD2 aligns across 11 bases. The CDR3 is made up of 15 amino acids. The V gene's germline CDR1 is MNHEY and CDR2 SVGAGI. After removal of 6 bases from V and 2 bases from J, the junction contained 4 bases not matched to a gene. CDR3 in DNA: TGTGCCAGCAGAGTAGCGGGGGGGTACACAGATACGCAGTATTTT. Translation: CASRVAGGYTDTQYF.

This clone showed up just a few times. This chain joins TRBV19 and TRBJ2-2; D possibly matches TRBD1 or TRBD2 (5 bases each). The CDR3 sequence is 15 residues long. V was clipped by 8 bases and J by 6 bases, with 19 bases between them. Per the germline V gene, CDR1 is LNHDA and CDR2 is SQIVND (reference sequence). CDR3 bases: TGTGCCAGTCACCCCGGGACCGAAGCAGCCGGGGAGCTGTTTTTT. Its translation: CASHPGTEAAGELFF.

The chain is built from TRBV6-2 or TRBV6-3 and TRBJ1-2, with a weak D call TRBD1 (6 bases). V was trimmed by 0 bases and J by 8 bases, leaving 13 bases between them. Germline V gene lookup returns CDR1 MNHEY and CDR2 SVGEGT. The CDR3 consists of 14 residues. The CDR3 nucleotides are TGTGCCAGCAGTTACTCGAGCAGGGGAGACGGCTACACCTTC. Translated, it gives CASSYSSRGDGYTF.

This clone appeared a single time. The chain combines TRBV6-5 with TRBJ2-2; D uncertain. With 8 bases removed from V and 3 bases from J, the gap between germline ends came to 13 bases. Looked up from germline, CDR1 is MNHEY and CDR2 is SVGAGI. The CDR3 has 14 residues. CDR3 coding DNA: TGTGCCAGCTCTCTCGCTTACTACACCGGGGAGCTGTTTTTT. The encoded protein is CASSLAYYTGELFF.

This clone was recorded once. The chain carries TRBV5-6 and TRBJ2-1, with 15 bases that match TRBD2. Trimming took 3 bases from V and 12 from J; bases not matched to a gene: 7. The CDR3 extends over 15 amino acids. In germline, CDR1 is SGHDT, CDR2 YYEEEE. CDR3 residues: CASSWGTSGRSWQFF. The CDR3, as DNA: TGTGCCAGCAGCTGGGGGACTAGCGGGAGGAGTTGGCAGTTCTTC.

The V and J genes are TRBV9 and TRBJ1-1, with TRBD1 matching 9 bases. This CDR3 is 13 amino acids long. Germline V gene lookup returns CDR1 SGDLS and CDR2 YYNGEE. Trimming at V came to 3 bases and at J to 9 bases, leaving 6 bases not matched to a gene. The CDR3 nucleotides read TGTGCCAGCAGCGGCGGGGACAGGGCGCAAGCTTTCTTT. Protein: CASSGGDRAQAFF.

The chain is built from TRBV5-1 and TRBJ2-5; D unresolved. Germline V gene data show CDR1 as SGHRS and CDR2 as YFSETQ. V was shortened by 4 bases and J by 5 bases, with 21 bases between the two germline ends. This CDR3 is 16 amino acids long. The DNA of the CDR3 is TGCGCCAGCAGCGGATCCCCCGGGTCGATGGCGGAGACCCAGTACTTC. This gives the protein CASSGSPGSMAETQYF. The full variable domain, with the rest looked up from reference TRBV5-1 and TRBJ2-5, is KAGVTQTPRYLIKTRGQQVTLSCSPISGHRSVSWYQQTPGQGLQFLFEYFSETQRNKGNFPGRFSGRQFSNSRSEMNVSTLELGDSALYLCASSGSPGSMAETQYFGPGTRLLVL.

This clone was observed a single time. The chain has TRBV13 and TRBJ2-2, with D possibly being TRBD2 (5 bases). Germline V gene lookup returns CDR1 PRHDT and CDR2 FYEKMQ (reference sequence). CDR3 length equals 15 residues. The V end lost 5 bases, the J end lost 6 bases, and 16 bases lay between the germline ends. In DNA, the CDR3 is TGTGCCAGCAGCCCAGGACTCCCCCCCTCCGGGGAGCTGTTTTTT. Translating it yields CASSPGLPPSGELFF.

The V gene is TRBV5-1, the J gene TRBJ2-3; D may correspond to TRBD1 or TRBD2 (5 bases each). The CDR3 sequence is 12 residues long. In germline, CDR1 is SGHRS, CDR2 YFSETQ. V shed 8 bases and J shed 5 bases, with 12 bases lying between them. The CDR3 reads CASREGQDTQYF. The CDR3 DNA follows: TGCGCCAGTCGCGAGGGGCAAGATACGCAGTATTTT.

V is TRBV19 and J is TRBJ1-5; D remains unclear. This CDR3 contains 14 residues. Germline-derived CDR1 and CDR2 are LNHDA and SQIVND (reference sequence). The V and J ends lost 7 bases and 3 bases respectively, with 13 bases between them. Here the CDR3 reads CASKLGSFNQPQHF. DNA for the CDR3: TGTGCCAGTAAACTCGGGTCCTTCAATCAGCCCCAGCATTTT.

This chain links TRBV5-1 with TRBJ1-2; D may be TRBD1 (6 bases). The CDR3 runs 12 residues. Germline CDR1 reads SGHRS; CDR2 reads YFSETQ. V was trimmed by 3 bases and J by 6 bases, leaving 9 bases between them. In DNA, the CDR3 is TGCGCCAGCAGCTGGGAGGGGGATGGCTACACCTTC. Protein product: CASSWEGDGYTF. The variable domain in full, completed from reference TRBV5-1 and TRBJ1-2, reads KAGVTQTPRYLIKTRGQQVTLSCSPISGHRSVSWYQQTPGQGLQFLFEYFSETQRNKGNFPGRFSGRQFSNSRSEMNVSTLELGDSALYLCASSWEGDGYTFGSGTRLTVV.

Here the CDR3 reads CASSLGTTAYQETQYF. As DNA, the CDR3 is TGTGCCAGCAGCTTAGGCACGACAGCGTACCAAGAGACCCAGTACTTC. The chain couples TRBV7-9 to TRBJ2-5, with D maybe TRBD1 (5 bases). V was pared by 1 base and J by 0 bases, with 12 bases between. The CDR3 sequence is 16 residues long. CDR1 and CDR2 (germline): SEHNR, FQNEAQ (reference sequence).

The V call is TRBV7-8, the J call TRBJ2-5; 10 positions agree with TRBD2. The CDR3 has 17 residues. V was pared by 2 bases and J by 4 bases, with 10 bases of the junction left unmatched. Germline V gene lookup returns CDR1 SGHVS and CDR2 FQNEAQ. The CDR3 spells CASSLLQREGFLETQYF. In nucleotides, the CDR3 is TGTGCCAGCAGCTTATTGCAGCGGGAGGGGTTTTTAGAGACCCAGTACTTC.

About this clone itself: This sample also contains other DNA sequences that code for the same CDR3. The rearrangement uses TRBV4-3 and TRBJ1-4; D gene uncertain. The length of the CDR3 is 15 residues. Trimming took off 0 bases at V and 7 bases at J, with 12 bases between the two ends. CDR1 is LGHNA, CDR2 YSLEER, per germline. In DNA, the CDR3 is TGCGCCAGCAGCCAAGATCGAGGGCGGGGTGAAAAACTGTTTTTT. Translated: CASSQDRGRGEKLFF.

The chain links TRBV11-2 to TRBJ1-1; D might be TRBD1 (5 bases). The CDR3 spans 15 residues. Trimming shortened V by 0 bases and J by 0 bases, and 8 bases separated the two germline ends. Germline V lookup: CDR1 SGHAT, CDR2 FQNNGV. DNA for the CDR3: TGTGCCAGCAGCTTAGATCAGGGAATGAACACTGAAGCTTTCTTT. Translated, it gives CASSLDQGMNTEAFF.

The V call is TRBV7-9, the J call TRBJ2-3; no definite D call. The CDR3 totals 12 residues. The germline V gene encodes CDR1 SEHNR and CDR2 FQNEAQ (reference sequence). The V and J ends lost 7 bases and 4 bases respectively, with 9 bases between them. The CDR3 DNA sequence: TGTGCCAGCATCGATTATCCAGATACGCAGTATTTT. Protein: CASIDYPDTQYF.

The rearrangement links TRBV18 to TRBJ1-5, with 8 positions matching TRBD1. This CDR3 comprises 16 residues. Germline V CDR1 and CDR2: KGHSH, LQKENI. V gave up 2 bases and J gave up 4 bases; unmatched junction bases: 7. The CDR3 sequence is CASSPAGQVPNQPQHF. In DNA, the CDR3 is TGTGCCAGCTCACCAGCGGGACAGGTTCCGAATCAGCCCCAGCATTTT.